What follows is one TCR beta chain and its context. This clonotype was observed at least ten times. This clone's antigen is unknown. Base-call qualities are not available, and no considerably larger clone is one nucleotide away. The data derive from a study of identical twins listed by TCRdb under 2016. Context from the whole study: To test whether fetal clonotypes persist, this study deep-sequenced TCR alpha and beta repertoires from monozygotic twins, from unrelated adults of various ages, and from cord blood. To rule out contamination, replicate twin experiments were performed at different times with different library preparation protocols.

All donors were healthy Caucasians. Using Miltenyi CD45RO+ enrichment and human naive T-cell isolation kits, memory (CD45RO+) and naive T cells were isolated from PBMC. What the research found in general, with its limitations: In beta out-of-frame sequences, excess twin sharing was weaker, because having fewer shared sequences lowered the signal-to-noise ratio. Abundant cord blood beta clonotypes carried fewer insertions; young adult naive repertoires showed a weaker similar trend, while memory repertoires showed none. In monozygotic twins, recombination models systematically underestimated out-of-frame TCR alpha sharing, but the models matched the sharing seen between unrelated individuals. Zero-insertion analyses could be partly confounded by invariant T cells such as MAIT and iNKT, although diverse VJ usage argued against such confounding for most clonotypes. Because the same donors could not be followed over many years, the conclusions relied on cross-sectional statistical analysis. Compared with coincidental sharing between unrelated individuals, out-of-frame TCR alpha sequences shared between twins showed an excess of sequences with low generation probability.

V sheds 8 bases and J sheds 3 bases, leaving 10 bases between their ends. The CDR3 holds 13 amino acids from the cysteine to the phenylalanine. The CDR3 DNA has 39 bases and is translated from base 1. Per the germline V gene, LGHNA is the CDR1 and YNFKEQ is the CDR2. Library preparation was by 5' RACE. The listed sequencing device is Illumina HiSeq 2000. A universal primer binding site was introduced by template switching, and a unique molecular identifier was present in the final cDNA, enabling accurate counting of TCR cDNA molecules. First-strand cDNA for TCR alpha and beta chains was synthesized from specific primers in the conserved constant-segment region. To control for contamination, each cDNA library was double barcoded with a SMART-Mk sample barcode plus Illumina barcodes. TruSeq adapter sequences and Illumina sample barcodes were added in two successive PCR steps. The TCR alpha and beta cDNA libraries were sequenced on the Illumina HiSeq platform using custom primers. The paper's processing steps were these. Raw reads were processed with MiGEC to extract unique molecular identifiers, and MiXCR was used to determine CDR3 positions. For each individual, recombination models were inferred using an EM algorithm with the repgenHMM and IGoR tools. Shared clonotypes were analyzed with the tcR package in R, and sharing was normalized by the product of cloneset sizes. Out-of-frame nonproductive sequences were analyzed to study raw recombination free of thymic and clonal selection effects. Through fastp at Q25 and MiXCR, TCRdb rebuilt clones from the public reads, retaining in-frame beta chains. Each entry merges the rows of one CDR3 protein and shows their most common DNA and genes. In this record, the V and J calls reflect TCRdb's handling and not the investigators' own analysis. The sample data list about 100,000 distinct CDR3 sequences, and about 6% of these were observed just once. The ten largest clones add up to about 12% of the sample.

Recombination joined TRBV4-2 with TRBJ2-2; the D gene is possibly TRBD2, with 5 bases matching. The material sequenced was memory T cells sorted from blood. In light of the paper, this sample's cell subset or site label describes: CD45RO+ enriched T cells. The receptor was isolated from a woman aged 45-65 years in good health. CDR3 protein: CASEWEHTGELFF. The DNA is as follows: TGTGCCAGCGAGTGGGAGCACACCGGGGAGCTGTTTTTT.